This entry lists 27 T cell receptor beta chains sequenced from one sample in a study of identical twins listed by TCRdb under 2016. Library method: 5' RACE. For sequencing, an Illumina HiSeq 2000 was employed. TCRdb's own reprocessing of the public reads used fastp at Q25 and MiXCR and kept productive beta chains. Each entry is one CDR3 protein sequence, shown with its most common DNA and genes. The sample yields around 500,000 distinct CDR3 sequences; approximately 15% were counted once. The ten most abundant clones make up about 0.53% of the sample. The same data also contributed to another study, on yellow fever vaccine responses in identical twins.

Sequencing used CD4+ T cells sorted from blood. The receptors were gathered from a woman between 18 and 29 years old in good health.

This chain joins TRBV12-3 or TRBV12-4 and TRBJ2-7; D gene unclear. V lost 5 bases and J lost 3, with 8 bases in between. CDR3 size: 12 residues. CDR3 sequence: CASSMTNYEQYF. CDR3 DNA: TGTGCCAGCAGTATGACGAACTACGAGCAGTACTTC.

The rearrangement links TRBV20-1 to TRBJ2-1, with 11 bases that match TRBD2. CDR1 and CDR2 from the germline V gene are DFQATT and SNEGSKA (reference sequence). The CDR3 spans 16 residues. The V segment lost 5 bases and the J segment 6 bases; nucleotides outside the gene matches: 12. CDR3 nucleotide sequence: TGCAGTGCTGGCCGCACAACTAGCGGGGGCCGCAATGAGCAGTTCTTC. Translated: CSAGRTTSGGRNEQFF.

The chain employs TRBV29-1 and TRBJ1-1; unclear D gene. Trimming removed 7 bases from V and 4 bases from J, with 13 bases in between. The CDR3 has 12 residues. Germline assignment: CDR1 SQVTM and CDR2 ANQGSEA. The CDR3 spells CSGSGGITEAFF. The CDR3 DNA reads TGCAGCGGCTCCGGTGGAATCACTGAAGCTTTCTTT.

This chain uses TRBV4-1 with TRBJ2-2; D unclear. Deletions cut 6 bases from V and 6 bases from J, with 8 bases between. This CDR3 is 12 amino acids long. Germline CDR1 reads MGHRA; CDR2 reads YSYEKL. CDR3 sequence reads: CASRPVAGELFF. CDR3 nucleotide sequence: TGCGCCAGCAGGCCGGTGGCCGGGGAGCTGTTTTTT.

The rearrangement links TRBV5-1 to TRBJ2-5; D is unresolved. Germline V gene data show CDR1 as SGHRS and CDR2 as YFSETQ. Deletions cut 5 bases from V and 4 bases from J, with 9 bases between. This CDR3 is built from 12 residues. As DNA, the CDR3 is TGCGCCAGCAGTTCCAGCTCAGAGACCCAGTACTTC. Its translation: CASSSSSETQYF.

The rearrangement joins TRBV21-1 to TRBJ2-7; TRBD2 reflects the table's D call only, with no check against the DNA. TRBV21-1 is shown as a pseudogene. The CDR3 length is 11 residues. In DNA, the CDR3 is TGTGCCAGCAGCGGTCTAGCGGAGCAGTACTTC. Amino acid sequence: CASSGLAEQYF.

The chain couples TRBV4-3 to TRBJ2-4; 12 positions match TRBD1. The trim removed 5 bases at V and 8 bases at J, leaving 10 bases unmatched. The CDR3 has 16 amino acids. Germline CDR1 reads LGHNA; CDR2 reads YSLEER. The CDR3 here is CASSSGQGAASDIQYF. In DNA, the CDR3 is TGCGCCAGCAGCTCGGGACAGGGGGCGGCCTCGGACATTCAGTACTTC.

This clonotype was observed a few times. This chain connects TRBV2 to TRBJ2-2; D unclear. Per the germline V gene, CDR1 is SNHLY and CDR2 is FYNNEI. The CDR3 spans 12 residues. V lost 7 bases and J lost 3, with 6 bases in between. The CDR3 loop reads CASTRDTGELFF. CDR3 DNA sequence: TGTGCCAGCACTCGGGACACCGGGGAGCTGTTTTTT.

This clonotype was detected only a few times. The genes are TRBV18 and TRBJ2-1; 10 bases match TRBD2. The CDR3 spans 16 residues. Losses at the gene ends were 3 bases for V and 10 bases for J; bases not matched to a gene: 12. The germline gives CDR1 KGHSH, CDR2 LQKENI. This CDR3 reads CASSPISGRPLGEQFF. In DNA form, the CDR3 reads TGTGCCAGCTCACCGATTAGCGGGAGGCCTCTGGGGGAGCAGTTCTTC.

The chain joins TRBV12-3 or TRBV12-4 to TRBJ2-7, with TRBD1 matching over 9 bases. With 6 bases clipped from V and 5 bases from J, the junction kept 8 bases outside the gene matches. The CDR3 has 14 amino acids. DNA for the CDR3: TGTGCCAGCAGACGGCGACAGGGGGAACACGAGCAGTACTTC. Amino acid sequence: CASRRRQGEHEQYF.

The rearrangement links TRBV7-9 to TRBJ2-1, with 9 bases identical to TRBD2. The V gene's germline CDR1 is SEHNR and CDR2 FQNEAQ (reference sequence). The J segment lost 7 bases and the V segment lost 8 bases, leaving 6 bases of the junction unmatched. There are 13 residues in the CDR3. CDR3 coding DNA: TGTGCCAGCGGGATAGCGGGAGTTAATGAGCAGTTCTTC. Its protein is CASGIAGVNEQFF.

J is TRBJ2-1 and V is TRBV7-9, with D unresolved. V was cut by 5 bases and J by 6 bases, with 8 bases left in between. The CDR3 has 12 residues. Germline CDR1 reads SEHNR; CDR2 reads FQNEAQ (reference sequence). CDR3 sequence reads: CASSQVSNEQFF. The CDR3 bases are TGTGCCAGCAGCCAAGTCAGCAATGAGCAGTTCTTC.

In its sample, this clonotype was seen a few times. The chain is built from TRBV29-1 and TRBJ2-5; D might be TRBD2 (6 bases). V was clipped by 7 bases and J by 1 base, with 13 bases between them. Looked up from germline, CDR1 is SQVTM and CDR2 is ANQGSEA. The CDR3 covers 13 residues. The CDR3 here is CSGARDFQETQYF. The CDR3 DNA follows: TGCAGCGGAGCCAGGGACTTCCAAGAGACCCAGTACTTC.

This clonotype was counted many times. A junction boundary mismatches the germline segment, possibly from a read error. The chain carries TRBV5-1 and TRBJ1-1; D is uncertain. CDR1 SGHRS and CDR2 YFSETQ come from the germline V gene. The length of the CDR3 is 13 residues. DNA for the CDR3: TGTGCCAGCAGTTTAGAGGTGAACACTGAAGCTTTCTTT. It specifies CASSLEVNTEAFF.

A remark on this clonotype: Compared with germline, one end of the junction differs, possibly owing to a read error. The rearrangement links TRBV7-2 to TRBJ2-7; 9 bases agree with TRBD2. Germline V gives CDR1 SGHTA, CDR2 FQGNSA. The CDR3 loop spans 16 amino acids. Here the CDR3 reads CASSLAGSGRLGEQYF. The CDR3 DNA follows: TGTGCCAGCAGCCTAGCTGGGAGCGGGAGGCTAGGCGAGCAGTACTTC.

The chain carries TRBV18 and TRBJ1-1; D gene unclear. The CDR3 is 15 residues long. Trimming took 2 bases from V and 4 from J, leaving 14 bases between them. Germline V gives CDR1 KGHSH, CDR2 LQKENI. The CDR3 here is CASSPIQGSVTEAFF. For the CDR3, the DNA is TGTGCCAGCTCACCAATTCAAGGGTCTGTCACTGAAGCTTTCTTT.

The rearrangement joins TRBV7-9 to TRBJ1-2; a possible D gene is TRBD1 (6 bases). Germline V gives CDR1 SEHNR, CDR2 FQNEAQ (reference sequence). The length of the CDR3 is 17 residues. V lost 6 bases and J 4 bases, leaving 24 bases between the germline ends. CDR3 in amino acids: CASSLTTGPEHPYGYTF. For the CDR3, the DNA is TGTGCCAGCAGTCTTACAACAGGGCCCGAACACCCCTATGGCTACACCTTC. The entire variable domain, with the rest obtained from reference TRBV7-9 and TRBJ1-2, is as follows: DTGVSQNPRHKITKRGQNVTFRCDPISEHNRLYWYRQTLGQGPEFLTYFQNEAQLEKSRLLSDRFSAERPKGSFSTLEIQRTEQGDSAMYLCASSLTTGPEHPYGYTFGSGTRLTVV.

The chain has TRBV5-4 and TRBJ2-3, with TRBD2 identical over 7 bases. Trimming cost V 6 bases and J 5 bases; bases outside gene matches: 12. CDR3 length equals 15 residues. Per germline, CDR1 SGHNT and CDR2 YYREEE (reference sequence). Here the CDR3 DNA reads TGTGCCAGCAACCTCCCGGGGGGACGAGGAGATACGCAGTATTTT. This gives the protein CASNLPGGRGDTQYF.

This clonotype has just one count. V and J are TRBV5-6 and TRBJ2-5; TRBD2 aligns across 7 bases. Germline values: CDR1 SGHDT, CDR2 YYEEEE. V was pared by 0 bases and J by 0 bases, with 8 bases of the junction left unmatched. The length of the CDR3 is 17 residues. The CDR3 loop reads CASSLGLADRYQETQYF. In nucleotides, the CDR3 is TGTGCCAGCAGCTTGGGGCTAGCGGACCGGTACCAAGAGACCCAGTACTTC. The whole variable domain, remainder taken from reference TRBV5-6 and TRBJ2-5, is DAGVTQSPTHLIKTRGQQVTLRCSPKSGHDTVSWYQQALGQGPQFIFQYYEEEERQRGNFPDRFSGHQFPNYSSELNVNALLLGDSALYLCASSLGLADRYQETQYFGPGTRLLVL.

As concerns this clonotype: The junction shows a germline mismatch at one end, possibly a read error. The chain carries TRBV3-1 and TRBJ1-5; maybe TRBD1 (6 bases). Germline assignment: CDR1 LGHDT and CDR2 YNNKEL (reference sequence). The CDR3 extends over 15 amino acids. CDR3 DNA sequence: TGTGCCAGCAGCCAAGCGGGACAAAAAAATCAGCCCCAGCGTTTT. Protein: CASSQAGQKNQPQRF.

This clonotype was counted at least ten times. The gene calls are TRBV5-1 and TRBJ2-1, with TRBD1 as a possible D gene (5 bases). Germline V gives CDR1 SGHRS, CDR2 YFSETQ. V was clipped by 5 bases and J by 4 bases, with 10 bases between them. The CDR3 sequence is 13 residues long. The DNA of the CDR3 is TGCGCCAGCAGTGACAGCAGTTACAATGAGCAGTTCTTC. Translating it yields CASSDSSYNEQFF. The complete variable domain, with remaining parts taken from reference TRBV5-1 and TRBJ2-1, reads KAGVTQTPRYLIKTRGQQVTLSCSPISGHRSVSWYQQTPGQGLQFLFEYFSETQRNKGNFPGRFSGRQFSNSRSEMNVSTLELGDSALYLCASSDSSYNEQFFGPGTRLTVL.

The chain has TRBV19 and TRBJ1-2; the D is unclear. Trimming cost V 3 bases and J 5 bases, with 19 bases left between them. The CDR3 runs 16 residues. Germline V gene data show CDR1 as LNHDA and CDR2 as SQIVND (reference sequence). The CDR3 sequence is CASSILRQFLRYGYTF. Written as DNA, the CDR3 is TGTGCCAGTAGTATCTTACGGCAGTTCCTTCGGTATGGCTACACCTTC.

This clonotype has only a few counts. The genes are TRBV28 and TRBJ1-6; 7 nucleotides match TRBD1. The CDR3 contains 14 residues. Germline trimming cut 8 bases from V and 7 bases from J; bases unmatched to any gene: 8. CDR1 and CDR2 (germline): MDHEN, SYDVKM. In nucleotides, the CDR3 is TGTGCCAGCGACCGGGACAGTGGCAATTCACCCCTCCACTTT. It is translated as CASDRDSGNSPLHF.

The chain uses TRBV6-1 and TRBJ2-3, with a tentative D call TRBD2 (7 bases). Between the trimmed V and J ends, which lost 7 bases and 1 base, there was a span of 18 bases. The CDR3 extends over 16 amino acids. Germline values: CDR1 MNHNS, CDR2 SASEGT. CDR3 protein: CASTPGGNRGTDTQYF. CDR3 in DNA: TGTGCCAGCACTCCCGGGGGGAACAGGGGCACAGATACGCAGTATTTT.

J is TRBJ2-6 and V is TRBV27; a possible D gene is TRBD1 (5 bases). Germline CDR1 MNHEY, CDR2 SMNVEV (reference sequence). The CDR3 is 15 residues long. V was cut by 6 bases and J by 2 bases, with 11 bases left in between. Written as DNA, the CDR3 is TGTGCCAGCAGATGGGTCAGGGCTGGGGCCAACGTCCTGACTTTC. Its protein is CASRWVRAGANVLTF.

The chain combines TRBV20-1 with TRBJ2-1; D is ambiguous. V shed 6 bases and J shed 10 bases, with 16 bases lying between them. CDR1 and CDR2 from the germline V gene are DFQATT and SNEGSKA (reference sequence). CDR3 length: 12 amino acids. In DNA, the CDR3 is TGCAGTGCAGGCCATCCCTCGAGGGAGCAGTTCTTC. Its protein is CSAGHPSREQFF.

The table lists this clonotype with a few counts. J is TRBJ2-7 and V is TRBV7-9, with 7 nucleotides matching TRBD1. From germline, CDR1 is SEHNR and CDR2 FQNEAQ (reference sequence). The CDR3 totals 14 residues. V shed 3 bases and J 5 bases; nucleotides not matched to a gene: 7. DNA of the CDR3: TGTGCCAGCAGCTTCACAGGGGAAATAAACGAGCAGTACTTC. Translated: CASSFTGEINEQYF.